This T cell receptor (beta chain) was obtained from a study of blood T cells in healthy people across ages. Study as a whole: Template switching recovered approximately one barcoded beta molecule for every two T cells.

Primers used in a second PCR of about 6 to 12 cycles were a sample-barcoded 5' primer and a J-beta primer mix. TCRdb called the 5' RACE reads again in MiXCR, with one record for every CDR3 protein. The repertoire consists of approximately 900,000 distinct CDR3 sequences, with roughly 48% occurring once and the leading ten covering 13%. Each sample yielded at least 5.5 micrograms of PBMC total RNA. The V end lost 3 bases, the J end lost 2 bases, and 14 bases lay between the germline ends. Germline CDR1 and CDR2: KGHSH and LQKENI. CDR3 length equals 15 residues. This clonotype has only a few counts. Its antigen is undetermined. Study-wide points: It was the long-lived donors that had more naive CD4+ cells and higher diversity than aged donors. Observed TCR beta diversity per million T cells went down as age went up. This fall followed a roughly linear course with age.

This sequence joins TRBV18 and TRBJ2-7, with D perhaps matching TRBD1 or TRBD2 (5 bases each). This TCR came from a man aged 25 to 40 in good health. Sequenced material: blood. This CDR3 is CASSPIRDGAYEQYF. CDR3 nucleotide sequence: TGTGCCAGCTCACCGATCCGGGACGGAGCCTACGAGCAGTACTTC.